Sequencing of this T cell receptor (beta chain) was carried out in a study of B cell selection in AIRE deficiency. Overall study results and limits: Roughly 31% of healthy-shared Treg TCRbeta sequences appeared in patient Tconv cells. Of a few thousand shared Treg TCRbeta sequences, under 35% were healthy-only, 7.5% to 9.5% patient-only. With only TCRbeta sequenced, about 37% of shared healthy Treg sequences overlapped Tconv.

A word on this clone: As yet, its antigen is unknown.

Assay: immunoSEQ multiplex PCR; the TCRdb copy retains only in-frame clones and omits some. Of about 26,000 clones in the sample, about nine tenths are singletons; the top ten hold 0.95% to 1.3%. Germline CDR1 and CDR2: SNHLY and FYNNEI. This CDR3 has 14 amino acids. Trimming removed 5 bases from V and 1 base from J; junction bases left unmatched: 4. Regulatory T cells were sorted as CD4+CD25hiCD127low/negative cells. Sequenced: CD4+CD25+ Tregs sorted from PBMCs. The chain recombines TRBV2 with TRBJ2-5, with 7 bases aligning to TRBD1. The receptor was derived from a human donor in good health. The CDR3 nucleotides read TGTGCCAGCAGTCCCGGGACAGTCCAAGAGACCCAGTACTTC. This sequence encodes CASSPGTVQETQYF.